The 11 T cell receptor beta chains in this list originate from one sample, sequenced in a study of radiation and T cells in renal cell carcinoma. Time point given: baseline pretreatment blood. Sample treatment: 15 Gy SBRT to primary tumor, nephrectomy 4 weeks later. Clones were read by immunoSEQ multiplex PCR, and TCRdb kept only the in-frame ones, dropping some. In the table there are 140,000 to 150,000 clones, about nine tenths of which are singletons. The starting material was blood, obtained from a patient whose treatment included radiotherapy and nephrectomy. These TCRs come from a woman aged 70-85 years with renal cell carcinoma.

This chain connects TRBV2 to TRBJ2-2, with TRBD1 identical over 12 bases. The CDR3 contains 17 residues. J was trimmed by 5 bases and V by 8 bases; bases with no gene match: 12. Germline CDR1 is SNHLY and CDR2 is FYNNEI. The CDR3 region has the DNA TGTGCCAGCGGGGCGGCGGGGACAGGGGGCCGGACCGGGGAGCTGTTTTTT. It encodes CASGAAGTGGRTGELFF.

The rearrangement joins TRBV20-1 to TRBJ1-3; no clear D gene. V was pared by 4 bases and J by 2 bases, with 3 bases between. Germline V gives CDR1 DFQATT, CDR2 SNEGSKA (reference sequence). This CDR3 contains 11 residues. CDR3 nucleotide sequence: TGCAGTGCTACCCCTGGAAACACCATATATTTT. Translation: CSATPGNTIYF.

V gene TRBV5-1 combines with J gene TRBJ1-6, with 8 bases aligning to TRBD1. This CDR3 is 16 amino acids long. In germline, CDR1 is SGHRS, CDR2 YFSETQ. Unmatched junction bases numbered 12, after V lost 4 bases and J lost 9 bases. The CDR3 loop reads CASSTDQGAMGSPLHF. The CDR3 DNA follows: TGCGCCAGCAGCACCGACCAGGGGGCAATGGGTTCACCCCTCCACTTT. Variable domain in full (rest from reference TRBV5-1 and TRBJ1-6): KAGVTQTPRYLIKTRGQQVTLSCSPISGHRSVSWYQQTPGQGLQFLFEYFSETQRNKGNFPGRFSGRQFSNSRSEMNVSTLELGDSALYLCASSTDQGAMGSPLHFGNGTRLTVT.

The chain joins TRBV5-1 to TRBJ2-3, with 8 positions matching TRBD1. Germline V gives CDR1 SGHRS, CDR2 YFSETQ. V was pared by 0 bases and J by 6 bases, with 6 bases of the junction left unmatched. The CDR3 length is 15 residues. Written as DNA, the CDR3 is TGCGCCAGCAGCTTGGGACAGGGGATTGGGGATACGCAGTATTTT. Translated: CASSLGQGIGDTQYF.

This chain connects TRBV4-1 to TRBJ2-3; 11 bases fit TRBD2. This CDR3 has 16 amino acids. J gave up 7 bases and V 0 bases, and 6 bases lay outside the gene matches. Per the germline V gene, CDR1 is MGHRA and CDR2 is YSYEKL. The CDR3 DNA sequence: TGCGCCAGCAGCCAAGAGGTAGCGGGGGGGAGCCATACGCAGTATTTT. Translating gives CASSQEVAGGSHTQYF.

This clone was counted a single time. The chain carries TRBV10-3 and TRBJ2-2; 15 nucleotides align to TRBD2. CDR3 length equals 19 residues. V lost 7 bases to trimming and J lost 0 bases; unmatched junction nucleotides: 9. The germline V gene encodes CDR1 ENHRY and CDR2 SYGVKD. The DNA of the CDR3 is TGTGCCATCAATCGGGGACTAGCGGGGGGATCATCGAACACCGGGGAGCTGTTTTTT. Translating gives CAINRGLAGGSSNTGELFF.

The chain uses TRBV19 and TRBJ1-1; no definite D call. The germline V gene encodes CDR1 LNHDA and CDR2 SQIVND (reference sequence). Trimming cost V 5 bases and J 13 bases, with 14 bases left between them. CDR3 length: 11 amino acids. In DNA, the CDR3 is TGTGCCAGTAGTCTCGGCCGGGAGGGTTTCTTT. It yields the protein CASSLGREGFF. Filled out from reference TRBV19 and TRBJ1-1, the complete variable domain reads DGGITQSPKYLFRKEGQNVTLSCEQNLNHDAMYWYRQDPGQGLRLIYYSQIVNDFQKGDIAEGYSVSREKKESFPLTVTSAQKNPTAFYLCASSLGREGFFGQGTRLTVV.

The V gene is TRBV11-2, the J gene TRBJ2-3, with TRBD2 identical over 11 bases. CDR1 is SGHAT and CDR2 is FQNNGV in the germline V gene. CDR3 length: 16 residues. The V segment lost 4 bases and the J segment 2 bases; nucleotides outside the gene matches: 5. CDR3 sequence reads: CASSSLAGGPTDTQYF. Here the CDR3 DNA reads TGTGCCAGCAGCTCCCTAGCGGGGGGCCCCACAGATACGCAGTATTTT.

This chain links TRBV30 with TRBJ2-1, with unresolved D. Trimming stripped 8 bases from V and 11 bases from J, with 7 bases between. CDR1 is GTSNPN, CDR2 SVGIG, per germline (reference sequence). There are 8 residues in the CDR3. CDR3 nucleotides: TGTGCCGTGGAAAAGCAGTTCTTC. It translates to CAVEKQFF.

The chain has TRBV5-1 and TRBJ2-1; D gene unclear. CDR3 length equals 15 residues. V dropped 0 bases and J dropped 5 bases, with 12 bases sitting between them. In germline, CDR1 is SGHRS, CDR2 YFSETQ. CDR3 in DNA: TGCGCCAGCAGCTTGGTGCTGGCACCCCACAATGAGCAGTTCTTC. Protein sequence: CASSLVLAPHNEQFF.

The chain joins TRBV7-2 to TRBJ1-5; tentative D call: TRBD1 (5 bases). The CDR3 consists of 13 residues. Germline V CDR1 and CDR2: SGHTA, FQGNSA. Trimming took 5 bases from V and 6 from J, leaving 11 bases between them. The CDR3 region is CASSQGLAQPQHF. The CDR3, as DNA: TGTGCCAGCAGCCAGGGTCTCGCTCAGCCCCAGCATTTT.